These 30 T cell receptor beta chains came from one sample sequenced in a study of glioma-infiltrating T cells. The iRepertoire nested amplicon-rescue multiplex PCR amplified TCR alpha and beta CDR3s from RNA. One entry per CDR3 protein results from TCRdb running MiXCR on the multiplex PCR reads. The sample holds a few hundred thousand distinct CDR3 sequences; 41% are singletons and the top ten take around 12%. Source material: glioma tissue, nonneoplastic brain tissue, or PBMCs (not recorded which). All receptors come from a human donor with low-grade glioma or glioblastoma, undergoing nonglioma brain surgery, or in good health (not recorded which).

V and J are TRBV7-2 and TRBJ2-7; 10 nucleotides align to TRBD1. The CDR3 contains 15 residues. CDR1 and CDR2 from the germline V gene are SGHTA and FQGNSA. V shed 3 bases, J shed 5 bases, and the junction held 7 bases outside the gene matches. This CDR3 reads CASSLFRDRGHEQYF. The CDR3 coding sequence is TGTGCCAGCAGCTTGTTCCGGGACAGGGGCCACGAGCAGTACTTC.

This clonotype appeared a few times. The V and J genes are TRBV3-1 and TRBJ2-3, with no clear D. The CDR3 sequence is 10 residues long. V dropped 9 bases and J dropped 6 bases, with 7 bases sitting between them. Per germline, CDR1 LGHDT and CDR2 YNNKEL (reference sequence). CDR3: CARVLDTQYF. DNA for the CDR3: TGTGCCAGGGTCCTTGATACGCAGTATTTT.

The rearrangement links TRBV10-3 to TRBJ1-1; TRBD1 is a possible D gene (6 bases). The length of the CDR3 is 14 residues. Per germline, CDR1 ENHRY and CDR2 SYGVKD. Trimming took 3 bases from V and 2 from J, leaving 10 bases between them. The CDR3 loop reads CAISEQGVNTEAFF. The CDR3 nucleotides read TGTGCCATCAGTGAACAGGGTGTAAACACTGAAGCTTTCTTT.

This chain uses TRBV6-2 or TRBV6-3 with TRBJ1-1; D is unclear. With 1 base removed from V and 2 bases from J, the gap between germline ends came to 5 bases. Germline lookup yields CDR1 MNHEY and CDR2 SVGEGT. The CDR3 has 13 amino acids. In DNA form, the CDR3 reads TGTGCCAGCAGTTACTTGGATAACACTGAAGCTTTCTTT. Translated: CASSYLDNTEAFF.

The count of this clonotype is one. This chain links TRBV18 with TRBJ1-2; 7 positions match TRBD1. Germline V lookup: CDR1 KGHSH, CDR2 LQKENI. This CDR3 spans 13 amino acids. With 3 bases clipped from V and 6 bases from J, the junction kept 4 bases outside the gene matches. As DNA, the CDR3 is TGTGCCAGCTCACCGACAGGGATGGATGGCTACACCTTC. Translation gives CASSPTGMDGYTF.

This rearrangement joins TRBV29-1 to TRBJ2-2; 8 bases match TRBD2. From germline, CDR1 is SQVTM and CDR2 ANQGSEA. Losses at the gene ends were 0 bases for V and 6 bases for J; bases not matched to a gene: 6. The CDR3 covers 15 residues. CDR3 in DNA: TGCAGCGTTGAAGAGCGGCTAGCGGGCTCCGGGGAGCTGTTTTTT. This codes for CSVEERLAGSGELFF.

The chain combines TRBV6-1 with TRBJ2-2; perhaps TRBD1 as D (6 bases). The germline V and J ends were trimmed by 5 bases and 1 base, with 11 bases remaining between them. Germline loops: CDR1 MNHNS, CDR2 SASEGT. This CDR3 is 15 amino acids long. Here the CDR3 DNA reads TGTGCCAGCAGTCTTCAGGGGATGAACACCGGGGAGCTGTTTTTT. Its protein is CASSLQGMNTGELFF.

On this clonotype: Relative to the germline gene, one junction end is altered; a read error may explain this. J is TRBJ2-2 and V is TRBV6-6; 7 nucleotides match TRBD2. Germline CDR1 MNHNY, CDR2 SVGAGI (reference sequence). There are 16 residues in the CDR3. In DNA, the CDR3 is TGTGCCAGCAGTTACACGGCGGGAGTGGTCACCGGGCAGCTGTTTTTT. Protein sequence: CASSYTAGVVTGQLFF.

This chain connects TRBV28 to TRBJ1-2, with a tentative D call TRBD1 (6 bases). V was trimmed by 6 bases and J by 5 bases, leaving 13 bases between them. CDR3 size: 13 residues. The germline V gene encodes CDR1 MDHEN and CDR2 SYDVKM. CDR3 sequence reads: CASRDRRGYGYTF. CDR3 bases: TGTGCCAGCAGGGACAGAAGGGGTTATGGCTACACCTTC.

In its sample, this clonotype was seen a few times. This CDR3 is CASSQPGQGGGNIQYF. CDR3 bases: TGTGCCAGCAGCCAACCGGGACAGGGAGGGGGGAACATTCAGTACTTC. The chain links TRBV3-1 to TRBJ2-4, with TRBD1 matching over 9 bases. The germline V gene encodes CDR1 LGHDT and CDR2 YNNKEL (reference sequence). This CDR3 is 16 amino acids long. V shed 2 bases and J 7 bases; nucleotides not matched to a gene: 9.

This clonotype turned up a few times. V and J are TRBV6-6 and TRBJ2-7, with D possibly called TRBD1 or TRBD2 (5 bases each). Germline V gives CDR1 MNHNY, CDR2 SVGAGI (reference sequence). V dropped 0 bases and J dropped 1 base, with 13 bases sitting between them. This CDR3 comprises 16 residues. CDR3 coding DNA: TGTGCCAGCAGTTACTCGACCGGGACGGCTTCCTACGAGCAGTACTTC. Its translation: CASSYSTGTASYEQYF.

The V and J genes are TRBV3-1 and TRBJ2-1, with 7 bases identical to TRBD2. With 2 bases clipped from V and 9 bases from J, the junction kept 10 bases outside the gene matches. Germline V lookup: CDR1 LGHDT, CDR2 YNNKEL (reference sequence). This CDR3 has 15 amino acids. The CDR3 bases are TGTGCCAGCAGCCAAAACAACATTGGGGGGGGTGAGCAGTTCTTC. It encodes CASSQNNIGGGEQFF.

This chain connects TRBV2 to TRBJ1-5, with a tentative D call TRBD1 (5 bases). CDR3 length equals 15 residues. V shed 8 bases and J shed 3 bases, with 17 bases lying between them. CDR1 and CDR2 from the germline V gene are SNHLY and FYNNEI. As DNA, the CDR3 is TGTGCCAGCGGAGCAGGGCCCAATACCAATCAGCCCCAGCATTTT. Protein: CASGAGPNTNQPQHF.

Points on this clonotype: Relative to the germline gene, one junction end is altered; a read error may explain this. The V and J genes are TRBV11-1 and TRBJ2-7; D is unresolved. Germline values: CDR1 SGHAT, CDR2 FQDESV (reference sequence). This CDR3 contains 11 residues. CDR3 coding DNA: TGTGCCAGCAGCCTTCTCTACGAGCAGCACTTC. It is translated as CASSLLYEQHF.

The V call is TRBV12-3 or TRBV12-4, the J call TRBJ2-3, with 7 bases matching TRBD1. J was trimmed by 1 base and V by 1 base; bases with no gene match: 2. The CDR3 loop spans 15 amino acids. This CDR3 reads CASSLGTGRTDTQYF. CDR3 DNA sequence: TGTGCCAGCAGTTTAGGGACAGGCCGCACAGATACGCAGTATTTT.

About this clonotype: A junction end diverges from the germline sequence, so it may reflect a read error. The V and J genes are TRBV18 and TRBJ1-5; 7 bases agree with TRBD1. The CDR3 covers 15 residues. The V gene's germline CDR1 is KGHSH and CDR2 LQKENI. The CDR3 DNA reads as TGTGCCGGCTCACCAGGGGGGGGAAGCAATCAGCCCCAGCATTTT. As protein: CAGSPGGGSNQPQHF.

This clonotype has only a few counts. The genes are TRBV5-4 and TRBJ2-1; 7 nucleotides match TRBD2. The ends lost 0 bases at V and 7 bases at J; junction bases unmatched: 7. CDR1 SGHNT and CDR2 YYREEE come from the germline V gene (reference sequence). The CDR3 spans 15 residues. CDR3 in amino acids: CASSLDPNGGNEQFF. The CDR3 DNA follows: TGTGCCAGCAGCTTGGACCCGAACGGGGGGAATGAGCAGTTCTTC.

About this clonotype itself: The CDR3 does not close with the conserved phenylalanine or tryptophan, likely indicating a read error. The CDR3 sequence: CASSQEWWSVEQFS. The CDR3 bases are TGTGCCAGCAGCCAAGAATGGTGGAGCGTTGAGCAGTTCTCC. This chain connects TRBV28 to TRBJ2-1; D uncertain. The V gene lost 6 bases and the J gene lost 9 bases, with 18 bases spanning the gap. Looked up from germline, CDR1 is MDHEN and CDR2 is SYDVKM. The CDR3 totals 14 residues.

Turning to this clonotype: The junction shows a germline mismatch at one end, possibly a read error. The chain recombines TRBV11-2 with TRBJ2-3, with TRBD2 identical over 10 bases. The CDR3 runs to 16 residues. Germline CDR1 reads SGHAT; CDR2 reads FQNNGV. CDR3 sequence reads: CASSLSPAGGGHTQCF. CDR3 coding DNA: TGTGCCAGCAGCTTATCGCCAGCGGGAGGGGGACATACGCAGTGTTTT. The full variable domain, completed using reference TRBV11-2 and TRBJ2-3, is EAGVAQSPRYKIIEKRQSVAFWCNPISGHATLYWYQQILGQGPKLLIQFQNNGVVDDSQLPKDRFSAERLKGVDSTLKIQPAKLEDSAVYLCASSLSPAGGGHTQCFGPGTRLTVL.

The chain recombines TRBV7-2 with TRBJ1-2, with 8 bases fitting TRBD1. CDR1 SGHTA and CDR2 FQGNSA come from the germline V gene. CDR3 size: 17 residues. The junction had 9 bases not matched to a gene; V was cut back by 1 base and J by 2 bases. CDR3 coding DNA: TGTGCCAGCAGCTTAGTCGGCAGGGGGCGGTTAAACTATGGCTACACCTTC. Protein product: CASSLVGRGRLNYGYTF. Full variable domain (rest looked up from reference TRBV7-2 and TRBJ1-2): GAGVSQSPSNKVTEKGKDVELRCDPISGHTALYWYRQSLGQGLEFLIYFQGNSAPDKSGLPSDRFSAERTGGSVSTLTIQRTQQEDSAVYLCASSLVGRGRLNYGYTFGSGTRLTVV.

This clonotype has only a few counts. The chain couples TRBV10-3 to TRBJ2-1; 7 bases are a match to TRBD2. Germline-derived CDR1 and CDR2 are ENHRY and SYGVKD. The CDR3 runs 13 residues. Trimming at V came to 0 bases and at J to 12 bases, leaving 5 bases not matched to a gene. CDR3 region: CAISESGDYGQFF. The CDR3 DNA follows: TGTGCCATCAGTGAGTCTGGGGACTACGGGCAGTTCTTC.

This clonotype was counted many times. This chain uses TRBV7-2 with TRBJ2-4; D not resolved. CDR1 is SGHTA, CDR2 FQGNSA, per germline. The ends were cut back, 2 bases at V and 8 bases at J, with 7 bases in the middle. The CDR3 loop spans 12 amino acids. CDR3 loop: CASSLPSDIQYF. CDR3 nucleotide sequence: TGTGCCAGCAGCTTACCGAGCGACATTCAGTACTTC.

The chain joins TRBV4-3 to TRBJ1-5, with 7 bases matching TRBD1. J was trimmed by 7 bases and V by 3 bases; bases with no gene match: 6. This CDR3 spans 14 amino acids. CDR1 and CDR2 from the germline V gene are LGHNA and YSLEER. CDR3 DNA: TGCGCCAGCAGCCACGTACAGGGGAACCAGCCCCAGCATTTT. Protein: CASSHVQGNQPQHF.

The V and J genes are TRBV25-1 and TRBJ2-7, with 10 bases identical to TRBD1. V lost 2 bases and J lost 2; bases outside the gene matches: 6. CDR1 and CDR2 from the germline V gene are MGHDK and SYGVNS. This CDR3 is 16 amino acids long. The CDR3 DNA reads TGTGCCAGCAGTGAAGGGGGACAGGGGAATACCTACGAGCAGTACTTC. Translating it yields CASSEGGQGNTYEQYF.

Ten or more counts support this clonotype. The chain links TRBV6-2 or TRBV6-3 to TRBJ2-7; TRBD1 matches at 7 bases. This CDR3 is built from 13 residues. Germline V gives CDR1 MNHEY, CDR2 SVGEGT. The trim removed 4 bases at V and 6 bases at J, leaving 6 bases unmatched. The CDR3 coding sequence is TGTGCCAGCAGTTCCATACAGGGGACCGAGCAGTACTTC. Translating it yields CASSSIQGTEQYF.

The rearrangement joins TRBV7-2 to TRBJ2-7, with D perhaps matching TRBD2 (6 bases). V lost 5 bases and J lost 4, with 15 bases in between. This CDR3 comprises 14 residues. CDR1 SGHTA and CDR2 FQGNSA come from the germline V gene. CDR3 region: CASSQDYTIYEQYF. The CDR3 DNA reads as TGTGCCAGCAGCCAGGACTATACGATTTACGAGCAGTACTTC.

This clonotype has at least ten counts. The rearrangement uses TRBV28 and TRBJ2-7; possibly TRBD2 for D (6 bases). The ends were cut back, 7 bases at V and 7 bases at J, with 17 bases in the middle. Germline V gene data show CDR1 as MDHEN and CDR2 as SYDVKM. This CDR3 has 13 amino acids. This CDR3 is CASTDSARGEQYF. CDR3 sequence (DNA): TGTGCCAGCACCGATTCAGCACGGGGGGAGCAGTACTTC.

This clonotype showed up just a few times. The J gene is TRBJ1-1, the V gene TRBV12-5; TRBD1 agrees at 10 bases. CDR3 length equals 18 residues. Germline V gives CDR1 LGHNT, CDR2 FRNRAP. The junction had 10 bases not matched to a gene; V was cut back by 3 bases and J by 0 bases. The CDR3 DNA follows: TGTGCTAGTGGTTTTAACCGTAATGGGACAGGGGTGAACACTGAAGCTTTCTTT. Its protein is CASGFNRNGTGVNTEAFF.

The chain employs TRBV7-9 and TRBJ2-2; D is ambiguous. Germline V CDR1 and CDR2: SEHNR, FQNEAQ (reference sequence). This CDR3 has 12 amino acids. Trimming removed 8 bases from V and 5 bases from J, with 9 bases in between. The CDR3 loop is CASVESTGELFF. CDR3 coding DNA: TGTGCCAGCGTCGAGTCGACCGGGGAGCTGTTTTTT.

This clonotype was counted a few times. This chain connects TRBV7-9 to TRBJ2-7, with unresolved D. CDR1 and CDR2 from the germline V gene are SEHNR and FQNEAQ (reference sequence). V shed 5 bases and J shed 3 bases, with 11 bases lying between them. The CDR3 sequence is 13 residues long. Here the CDR3 reads CASSPGNRYEQYF. CDR3 sequence (DNA): TGTGCCAGCAGCCCCGGCAACCGCTACGAGCAGTACTTC.